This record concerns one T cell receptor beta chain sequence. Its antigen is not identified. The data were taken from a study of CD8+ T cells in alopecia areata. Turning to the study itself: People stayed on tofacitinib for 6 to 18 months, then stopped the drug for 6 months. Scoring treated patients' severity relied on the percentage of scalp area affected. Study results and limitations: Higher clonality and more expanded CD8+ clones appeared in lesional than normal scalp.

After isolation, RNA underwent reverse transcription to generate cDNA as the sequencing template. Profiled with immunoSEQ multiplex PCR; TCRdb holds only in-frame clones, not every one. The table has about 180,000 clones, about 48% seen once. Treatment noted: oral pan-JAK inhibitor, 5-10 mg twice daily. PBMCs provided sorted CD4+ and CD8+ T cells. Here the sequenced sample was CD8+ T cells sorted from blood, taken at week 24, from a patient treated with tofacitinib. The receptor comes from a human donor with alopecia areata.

CDR3 in amino acids: CASSFAQGSAEAFF. In DNA, the CDR3 is TGTGCCAGCAGCTTCGCTCAGGGATCGGCTGAAGCTTTCTTT. The chain uses TRBV13 and TRBJ1-1; D is possibly TRBD1 (5 bases). Germline CDR1 and CDR2: PRHDT and FYEKMQ (reference sequence). The CDR3 is made up of 14 amino acids. V shed 3 bases and J shed 6 bases, with 14 bases lying between them.